The 20 T cell receptor beta chains listed next were all sequenced from one sample in a study of shared T cell receptors in the human thymus. The repertoire was sequenced with immunoSEQ multiplex PCR; TCRdb's copy has only in-frame clones and lacks some. The table lists a few hundred thousand clones, roughly 94% of them singletons. Sequences were obtained from thymocytes. The receptors stem from a human donor.

The genes are TRBV20-1 and TRBJ2-7, with D unresolved. CDR3 size: 11 residues. With 6 bases removed from V and 3 bases from J, the gap between germline ends came to 9 bases. Germline CDR1 is DFQATT and CDR2 is SNEGSKA (reference sequence). The CDR3, as DNA: TGCAGTGCCAATCCCAGCTACGAGCAGTACTTC. This codes for CSANPSYEQYF.

The chain is built from TRBV4-2 and TRBJ2-1; D unresolved. The CDR3 is 13 residues long. The germline V gene encodes CDR1 LGHNA and CDR2 YNFKEQ. V gave up 0 bases and J gave up 10 bases, with 10 bases separating them. As DNA, the CDR3 is TGTGCCAGCAGCCAAGAAGCCACTATCGAGCAGTTCTTC. It specifies CASSQEATIEQFF.

The rearrangement links TRBV7-6 to TRBJ2-7, with D uncertain. The CDR3 contains 12 residues. Germline V CDR1 and CDR2: SGHVS, FNYEAQ. V was trimmed by 5 bases and J by 8 bases, leaving 13 bases between them. CDR3 region: CASSRTNGKQYF. CDR3 sequence (DNA): TGTGCCAGCAGCCGCACAAATGGTAAGCAGTACTTC.

The rearrangement links TRBV5-4 to TRBJ1-2; 9 nucleotides line up with TRBD1. The CDR3 is 13 amino acids. Trimming took 0 bases from V and 6 from J; bases not matched to a gene: 0. Germline values: CDR1 SGHNT, CDR2 YYREEE (reference sequence). The CDR3 here is CASSLGTGDGYTF. The CDR3 DNA reads as TGTGCCAGCAGCTTGGGGACAGGGGATGGCTACACCTTC.

The chain combines TRBV27 with TRBJ1-5; TRBD1 might be the D (6 bases). The germline V gene encodes CDR1 MNHEY and CDR2 SMNVEV (reference sequence). This CDR3 has 14 residues. Deletions cut 3 bases from V and 6 bases from J, with 12 bases between. The CDR3 DNA is TGTGCCAGCAGTTTGTACCAGGGGAGTCAGCCCCAGCATTTT. Translating it yields CASSLYQGSQPQHF.

The chain carries TRBV28 and TRBJ2-3; TRBD1 is a possible D gene (5 bases). Germline CDR1 reads MDHEN; CDR2 reads SYDVKM. Trimming stripped 10 bases from V and 11 bases from J, with 16 bases between. The CDR3 spans 11 residues. CDR3 DNA sequence: TGTGCCACATCCCGGCCTACAGGGCAGTATTTT. Translated, it gives CATSRPTGQYF.

The chain recombines TRBV6-1 with TRBJ2-7; tentative D call: TRBD1 (5 bases). The CDR3 consists of 15 residues. V lost 2 bases and J lost 4, with 15 bases in between. CDR1 MNHNS and CDR2 SASEGT come from the germline V gene. For the CDR3, the DNA is TGTGCCAGCAGTGAATGGGGCTTAAGCCCTTACGAGCAGTACTTC. It specifies CASSEWGLSPYEQYF.

The genes are TRBV30 and TRBJ1-1; 7 nucleotides agree with TRBD1. The V gene's germline CDR1 is GTSNPN and CDR2 SVGIG (reference sequence). Unmatched junction bases numbered 13, after V lost 0 bases and J lost 0 bases. The CDR3 runs to 18 residues. CDR3 amino acids: CAWSVLIRGYHMNTEAFF. The CDR3, as DNA: TGTGCCTGGAGTGTACTAATCAGGGGGTATCATATGAACACTGAAGCTTTCTTT. The full variable domain, with the rest looked up from reference TRBV30 and TRBJ1-1, is SQTIHQWPATLVQPVGSPLSLECTVEGTSNPNLYWYRQAAGRGLQLLFYSVGIGQISSEVPQNLSASRPQDRQFILSSKKLLLSDSGFYLCAWSVLIRGYHMNTEAFFGQGTRLTVV.

The rearrangement joins TRBV10-2 to TRBJ2-7, with 7 bases matching TRBD2. The junction had 11 bases not matched to a gene; V was cut back by 6 bases and J by 0 bases. CDR1 is WSHSY, CDR2 SAAADI, per germline. This CDR3 is 16 amino acids long. CDR3 sequence (DNA): TGCGCCAGCAGCACCTTTCTAGCGGCCCTCTCCTACGAGCAGTACTTC. Protein product: CASSTFLAALSYEQYF.

The DNA of the CDR3 is TGTGCCAGCAGTTACGGGGGGCGCGGGAGGGCCAACGTCCTGACTTTC. It yields the protein CASSYGGRGRANVLTF. This sequence joins TRBV6-8 and TRBJ2-6; D assignment may be TRBD1 or TRBD2 (6 bases each). CDR3 length equals 16 residues. Trimming cost V 2 bases and J 5 bases, with 13 bases left between them. Germline V gives CDR1 MNHGY, CDR2 SAAAGT.

The chain joins TRBV20-1 to TRBJ1-1; tentatively, D is TRBD1 (5 bases). CDR3 size: 11 residues. Trimming shortened V by 6 bases and J by 6 bases, and 11 bases separated the two germline ends. Germline CDR1 is DFQATT and CDR2 is SNEGSKA (reference sequence). The chain's CDR3 is CSALWGSEAFF. The CDR3 DNA reads TGCAGTGCCCTGTGGGGGTCTGAAGCTTTCTTT.

The chain carries TRBV19 and TRBJ1-2, with TRBD1 identical over 9 bases. With V trimmed by 2 bases and J by 6 bases, 7 bases remained unmatched. CDR3 size: 15 residues. Germline V gene data show CDR1 as LNHDA and CDR2 as SQIVND (reference sequence). CDR3 sequence reads: CASSIPAGQGNGYTF. The CDR3 DNA sequence: TGTGCCAGTAGTATACCAGCCGGACAGGGGAATGGCTACACCTTC. The full variable domain, its missing parts supplied by reference TRBV19 and TRBJ1-2, is DGGITQSPKYLFRKEGQNVTLSCEQNLNHDAMYWYRQDPGQGLRLIYYSQIVNDFQKGDIAEGYSVSREKKESFPLTVTSAQKNPTAFYLCASSIPAGQGNGYTFGSGTRLTVV.

This sequence joins TRBV5-1 and TRBJ2-3, with TRBD2 matching over 9 bases. Germline V gene lookup returns CDR1 SGHRS and CDR2 YFSETQ. This CDR3 region has 15 residues. V was pared by 4 bases and J by 4 bases, with 7 bases of the junction left unmatched. CDR3 coding DNA: TGCGCCAGCAGCAGCCCGGGACTAGCAGCAGATACGCAGTATTTT. It encodes CASSSPGLAADTQYF. Supplemented by reference TRBV5-1 and TRBJ2-3, the full variable domain reads KAGVTQTPRYLIKTRGQQVTLSCSPISGHRSVSWYQQTPGQGLQFLFEYFSETQRNKGNFPGRFSGRQFSNSRSEMNVSTLELGDSALYLCASSSPGLAADTQYFGPGTRLTVL.

The chain carries TRBV14 and TRBJ1-3, with D hard to call. This CDR3 has 19 residues. Trimming removed 1 base at V and 0 bases at J, with 19 bases between. Germline-derived CDR1 and CDR2 are SGHDN and FVKESK. CDR3 in amino acids: CASSQVLPGPLYSGNTIYF. CDR3 in DNA: TGTGCCAGCAGCCAAGTCTTACCGGGCCCCCTATACTCTGGAAACACCATATATTTT.

The rearrangement uses TRBV25-1 and TRBJ2-1; 7 bases fit TRBD1. This CDR3 has 15 residues. Germline trimming cut 1 base from V and 5 bases from J; bases unmatched to any gene: 5. The germline V gene has CDR1 MGHDK and CDR2 SYGVNS. CDR3 nucleotide sequence: TGTGCCAGCAGTGAATTGGGGACAGAGGACAATGAGCAGTTCTTC. It is translated as CASSELGTEDNEQFF.

The CDR3 spells CASSLRFPGDNYGYTF. CDR3 coding DNA: TGTGCCAGCAGTTTACGCTTCCCAGGGGATAACTATGGCTACACCTTC. The rearrangement links TRBV28 to TRBJ1-2, with D tentatively TRBD1 (6 bases). V lost 2 bases and J 1 base, leaving 14 bases between the germline ends. Germline assignment: CDR1 MDHEN and CDR2 SYDVKM. The CDR3 runs 16 residues.

This chain uses TRBV11-2 with TRBJ2-2; 10 nucleotides match TRBD1. The CDR3 has 18 residues. The V gene end was trimmed by 5 bases and the J gene end by 5 bases; junction bases not matched to a gene: 14. CDR1 is SGHAT and CDR2 is FQNNGV in the germline V gene. CDR3 in amino acids: CASSPGRQGARKTGELFF. The CDR3 DNA follows: TGTGCCAGCAGCCCGGGCCGACAGGGGGCGCGGAAGACCGGGGAGCTGTTTTTT.

This rearrangement joins TRBV7-3 to TRBJ1-2, with 9 bases that match TRBD1. V lost 1 base to trimming and J lost 10 bases; unmatched junction nucleotides: 10. The CDR3 runs to 15 residues. Germline V lookup: CDR1 SGHTA, CDR2 FQGTGA. CDR3 nucleotides: TGTGCCAGCAGCTTAAGACAGGGGGAACGAGGTTTCTACACCTTC. Translated, it gives CASSLRQGERGFYTF.

This chain links TRBV27 with TRBJ1-2, with D unresolved. Trimming took 7 bases from V and 13 from J, leaving 16 bases between them. Per germline, CDR1 MNHEY and CDR2 SMNVEV (reference sequence). CDR3 size: 11 residues. The CDR3 loop is CASTDGVCFTF. The DNA for the CDR3 is TGTGCCAGCACGGACGGGGTATGTTTCACCTTC.

The CDR3: CASSYFERESSYEQYF. DNA of the CDR3: TGTGCCAGCAGTTATTTCGAGCGGGAGTCATCCTACGAGCAGTACTTC. This chain joins TRBV6-5 and TRBJ2-7, with 8 bases matching TRBD2. This CDR3 has 16 amino acids. Germline V lookup: CDR1 MNHEY, CDR2 SVGAGI. Trimming at V came to 3 bases and at J to 1 base, leaving 8 bases not matched to a gene.